The 27 T cell receptor beta chains below come from one sample, sequenced in a study of blood T cell repertoires in COVID-19. Clones were sequenced by immunoSEQ multiplex PCR, and TCRdb holds only the in-frame ones, with some missing. The sample comprises approximately 110,000 clones, around 84% of which are singletons, and under 2.5% rests with the top ten. Sequencing input: peripheral blood. The receptors were gathered from a human donor in a cohort sampled during active COVID-19.

V gene TRBV13 combines with J gene TRBJ2-1; 13 nucleotides agree with TRBD2. Trimming took 4 bases from V and 0 from J; bases not matched to a gene: 6. This CDR3 is 18 amino acids long. Germline CDR1 reads PRHDT; CDR2 reads FYEKMQ (reference sequence). CDR3 loop: CASSWRTSGGSSYNEQFF. CDR3 nucleotides: TGTGCCAGCAGCTGGCGGACTAGCGGGGGAAGCTCCTACAATGAGCAGTTCTTC.

The rearrangement joins TRBV7-3 to TRBJ2-5; 9 bases match TRBD2. CDR1 is SGHTA and CDR2 is FQGTGA in the germline V gene. Losses at the gene ends were 5 bases for V and 5 bases for J; bases not matched to a gene: 6. The CDR3 is 14 residues long. CDR3 protein: CASSVSGSGETQYF. The CDR3 DNA reads as TGTGCCAGCAGCGTTAGCGGGAGCGGCGAGACCCAGTACTTC. Full variable domain (outside the CDR3, taken from reference TRBV7-3 and TRBJ2-5): GAGVSQTPSNKVTEKGKYVELRCDPISGHTALYWYRQSLGQGPEFLIYFQGTGAADDSGLPNDRFFAVRPEGSVSTLKIQRTERGDSAVYLCASSVSGSGETQYFGPGTRLLVL.

This clone has just one count. This chain joins TRBV18 and TRBJ2-3; D not certain. From germline, CDR1 is KGHSH and CDR2 LQKENI. This CDR3 is 14 amino acids long. The ends were cut back, 0 bases at V and 3 bases at J, with 7 bases in the middle. In DNA form, the CDR3 reads TGTGCCAGCTCACCACCAACTAAAACAGATACGCAGTATTTT. The encoded protein is CASSPPTKTDTQYF.

This clone was seen only a few times. The same CDR3 also results from other DNA sequences found in this sample. The chain links TRBV5-1 to TRBJ1-5, with TRBD1 matching over 7 bases. Germline V gene sequence: CDR1 SGHRS, CDR2 YFSETQ. The CDR3 covers 14 residues. The V gene end was trimmed by 0 bases and the J gene end by 7 bases; junction bases not matched to a gene: 4. CDR3: CASSLAQGDQPQHF. The CDR3 nucleotides read TGCGCCAGCAGCTTGGCCCAGGGGGACCAGCCCCAGCATTTT.

The genes are TRBV6-2 or TRBV6-3 and TRBJ2-2; TRBD1 agrees at 7 bases. CDR1 and CDR2 (germline): MNHEY, SVGEGT. The CDR3 length is 16 residues. V lost 2 bases and J lost 7; bases outside the gene matches: 10. CDR3 DNA: TGTGCCAGCAGTTACGACTTCACAGGGGTTAACGGGGAGCTGTTTTTT. Its translation: CASSYDFTGVNGELFF.

The chain combines TRBV12-5 with TRBJ1-5; D not resolved. This CDR3 spans 14 amino acids. Between the trimmed V and J ends, which lost 0 bases and 2 bases, there was a span of 5 bases. The germline CDR1 and CDR2 sequences are LGHNT and FRNRAP. DNA of the CDR3: TGTGCTAGTGGTTTGGTCGGGGGCAATCAGCCCCAGCATTTT. Encoded protein: CASGLVGGNQPQHF.

The V gene is TRBV5-1, the J gene TRBJ2-2; D is possibly TRBD1 (6 bases). The CDR3 is 14 amino acids. Trimming removed 4 bases from V and 1 base from J, with 8 bases in between. Germline CDR1 reads SGHRS; CDR2 reads YFSETQ. CDR3 loop: CASSGGQNTGELFF. CDR3 nucleotide sequence: TGCGCCAGCAGCGGGGGACAGAACACCGGGGAGCTGTTTTTT.

The chain joins TRBV9 to TRBJ2-6; D is unresolved. With 3 bases removed from V and 0 bases from J, the gap between germline ends came to 4 bases. Germline-derived CDR1 and CDR2 are SGDLS and YYNGEE. This CDR3 has 14 residues. CDR3 sequence: CASSAFSGANVLTF. CDR3 nucleotide sequence: TGTGCCAGCAGCGCCTTCTCTGGGGCCAACGTCCTGACTTTC. Based on the CDR3 plus reference TRBV9 and TRBJ2-6, the full variable domain is DSGVTQTPKHLITATGQRVTLRCSPRSGDLSVYWYQQSLDQGLQFLIQYYNGEERAKGNILERFSAQQFPDLHSELNLSSLELGDSALYFCASSAFSGANVLTFGAGSRLTVL.

This rearrangement joins TRBV3-1 (or the pseudogene TRBV3-2) to TRBJ2-1, with 15 bases matching TRBD2. CDR3 length equals 15 residues. Germline CDR1 is LGHDT and CDR2 is YNNKEL (reference sequence). Losses at the gene ends were 6 bases for V and 7 bases for J; bases not matched to a gene: 4. The DNA of the CDR3 is TGTGCCAGCAGTCCCGGGACTAGCGGGGGGAATGAGCAGTTCTTC. Protein: CASSPGTSGGNEQFF.

The chain has TRBV24-1 and TRBJ1-4; 7 bases are a match to TRBD1. Trimming cost V 4 bases and J 8 bases; bases outside gene matches: 12. CDR1 is KGHDR and CDR2 is SFDVKD in the germline V gene. The CDR3 consists of 16 residues. The CDR3 DNA follows: TGTGCCACCAGTGAAAAAGACACCCCAGGGGGAGAAAAACTGTTTTTT. Protein: CATSEKDTPGGEKLFF.

V gene TRBV2 combines with J gene TRBJ2-5; 7 positions agree with TRBD1. Looked up from germline, CDR1 is SNHLY and CDR2 is FYNNEI. The CDR3 spans 14 residues. J was trimmed by 5 bases and V by 6 bases; bases with no gene match: 9. The CDR3 is CASSATGAPETQYF. CDR3 coding DNA: TGTGCCAGCAGCGCCACAGGGGCTCCGGAGACCCAGTACTTC.

The chain combines TRBV6-5 with TRBJ2-1; 7 positions agree with TRBD2. The CDR3 is 13 amino acids. The V and J ends lost 5 bases and 3 bases, in that order; junction bases with no gene match: 1. Germline loops: CDR1 MNHEY, CDR2 SVGAGI. CDR3 DNA: TGTGCCAGCAGTCGGGGGGTCTACAATGAGCAGTTCTTC. This gives the protein CASSRGVYNEQFF.

The chain uses TRBV6-4 and TRBJ1-5; D uncertain. V shed 0 bases and J shed 0 bases, with 12 bases lying between them. There are 17 residues in the CDR3. CDR1 and CDR2 from the germline V gene are MRHNA and SNTAGT. The CDR3 loop is CASSDSGSEDSNQPQHF. CDR3 DNA: TGTGCCAGCAGTGACTCGGGGTCGGAGGATAGCAATCAGCCCCAGCATTTT.

In this sample, this clone turned up once. The chain is built from TRBV5-5 and TRBJ2-5; 7 bases are a match to TRBD1. V dropped 2 bases and J dropped 0; count of bases not matched to a gene: 7. The germline CDR1 and CDR2 sequences are SGHKS and YYEKEE (reference sequence). CDR3 length: 16 amino acids. The CDR3 loop is CASSFEGAGYQETQYF. Written as DNA, the CDR3 is TGTGCCAGCAGCTTCGAGGGGGCCGGGTACCAAGAGACCCAGTACTTC.

This clone showed up just a few times. The rearrangement uses TRBV6-1 and TRBJ1-1; 10 bases are a match to TRBD1. This CDR3 has 16 residues. With V trimmed by 4 bases and J by 4 bases, 9 bases remained unmatched. The germline CDR1 and CDR2 sequences are MNHNS and SASEGT. For the CDR3, the DNA is TGTGCCAGCAGTGGTGACAGGGGGCGCGGAGCCACTGAAGCTTTCTTT. Protein: CASSGDRGRGATEAFF.

Details on this clone: A read error may account for a junction end that differs from germline. The genes are TRBV7-2 and TRBJ2-7, with a possible D match to TRBD2 (7 bases). The V gene's germline CDR1 is SGHTA and CDR2 FQGNSA. This CDR3 contains 15 residues. CDR3 protein: CASSDPSGGSNEQYF. DNA for the CDR3: TGTGCCAGCAGCGACCCCTCGGGGGGCTCCAACGAGCAGTACTTC.

The V call is TRBV6-5, the J call TRBJ1-1; tentative D call: TRBD1 (6 bases). The CDR3 totals 15 residues. Germline V lookup: CDR1 MNHEY, CDR2 SVGAGI. The germline V and J ends were trimmed by 7 bases and 4 bases, with 19 bases remaining between them. The CDR3 coding sequence is TGTGCCAGCAAACGGGCGGTAGACAGGAGCACTGAAGCTTTCTTT. Translation: CASKRAVDRSTEAFF.

The chain recombines TRBV12-3 or TRBV12-4 with TRBJ1-2, with TRBD1 identical over 9 bases. CDR3 size: 13 residues. Trimming removed 6 bases from V and 8 bases from J; junction bases left unmatched: 7. Here the CDR3 DNA reads TGTGCCAGCAGGGAAGGGACAGGGTTGGGCTACACCTTC. Its translation: CASREGTGLGYTF.

The J gene is TRBJ1-4, the V gene TRBV7-8, with 9 bases matching TRBD1. The V gene end was trimmed by 1 base and the J gene end by 6 bases; junction bases not matched to a gene: 9. The CDR3 sequence is 17 residues long. Germline V gene lookup returns CDR1 SGHVS and CDR2 FQNEAQ. The CDR3 DNA reads TGTGCCAGCAGCTTAGAATGGGACAGGGCCGAGTATGAAAAACTGTTTTTT. Translating it yields CASSLEWDRAEYEKLFF.

This clone was seen once. The chain recombines TRBV19 with TRBJ1-6; 7 bases line up with TRBD1. Germline assignment: CDR1 LNHDA and CDR2 SQIVND (reference sequence). J gave up 10 bases and V 5 bases, and 11 bases lay outside the gene matches. CDR3 length equals 15 residues. The CDR3 region has the DNA TGTGCCAGTAGTTCGACAGGGTCGACGGGATCACCCCTCCACTTT. Encoded protein: CASSSTGSTGSPLHF.

This CDR3 is CASSIRGGSNQPQHF. Here the CDR3 DNA reads TGTGCCAGTAGTATAAGGGGGGGGAGCAATCAGCCCCAGCATTTT. The V call is TRBV19, the J call TRBJ1-5; possibly TRBD1 for D (6 bases). Germline values: CDR1 LNHDA, CDR2 SQIVND (reference sequence). Trimming stripped 2 bases from V and 1 base from J, with 9 bases between. The CDR3 runs to 15 residues.

The V gene is TRBV19, the J gene TRBJ2-3, with 10 bases aligning to TRBD2. Trimming at V came to 8 bases and at J to 1 base, leaving 6 bases not matched to a gene. The CDR3 loop spans 15 amino acids. CDR1 and CDR2 (germline): LNHDA, SQIVND (reference sequence). This CDR3 reads CASGPSGGRTDTQYF. The CDR3 nucleotides are TGTGCCAGTGGTCCTAGCGGGGGTCGCACAGATACGCAGTATTTT.

This clone was detected once. Written as DNA, the CDR3 is TGTGCCAGTAGTGGCCCTTACGAGCAGTACTTC. Its protein product is CASSGPYEQYF. The genes are TRBV19 and TRBJ2-7; no firm D call. V was clipped by 5 bases and J by 4 bases, with 6 bases between them. This CDR3 is built from 11 residues. Germline values: CDR1 LNHDA, CDR2 SQIVND (reference sequence).

The chain uses TRBV7-2 and TRBJ2-1; 14 bases match TRBD2. Trimming took 5 bases from V and 0 from J; bases not matched to a gene: 6. This CDR3 is built from 18 residues. Germline assignment: CDR1 SGHTA and CDR2 FQGNSA. The CDR3, as DNA: TGTGCCAGCAGCCTAAGGACTAGCGGGGGGACCTCCTACAATGAGCAGTTCTTC. The encoded protein is CASSLRTSGGTSYNEQFF.

This CDR3 reads CASAGGPAGELFF. CDR3 DNA sequence: TGTGCCAGCGCGGGAGGGCCGGCCGGGGAGCTGTTTTTT. The chain carries TRBV7-2 and TRBJ2-2, with TRBD2 identical over 9 bases. This CDR3 contains 13 residues. V was clipped by 8 bases and J by 6 bases; unmatched bases: 4. CDR1 is SGHTA, CDR2 FQGNSA, per germline.

J is TRBJ1-4 and V is TRBV3-1 (or the pseudogene TRBV3-2); D ambiguous. This CDR3 has 12 amino acids. The germline V gene has CDR1 LGHDT and CDR2 YNNKEL (reference sequence). V was pared by 5 bases and J by 11 bases, with 12 bases between. The CDR3: CASSAREGKLFF. DNA for the CDR3: TGTGCCAGCAGCGCTCGGGAAGGGAAACTGTTTTTT.

J is TRBJ1-4 and V is TRBV29-1, with D unclear. The germline V gene encodes CDR1 SQVTM and CDR2 ANQGSEA. The CDR3 contains 16 residues. Trimming shortened V by 6 bases and J by 4 bases, and 21 bases separated the two germline ends. The CDR3 coding sequence is TGCAGCGTCAGCTACCATCGCAGCGAAAGTAATGAAAAACTGTTTTTT. Translating gives CSVSYHRSESNEKLFF.